One and the same sample provided the 19 T cell receptor beta chains below, sequenced in a study of shared clonotypes between healthy human individuals. Libraries were prepared by immunoSEQ multiplex PCR; TCRdb keeps only in-frame clonotypes and omits some of them. This table holds some 740,000 clones, 80% to 95% found once. CD8 cells classed as naive were CD45RO-negative and positively selected for CCR7, excluding terminally differentiated effector memory CD45RA+ cells. The source material was naive CD8+ T cells sorted from blood. The source is a young man in good health.

J is TRBJ2-1 and V is TRBV5-1; 9 bases are shared with TRBD2. Germline CDR1 reads SGHRS; CDR2 reads YFSETQ. The CDR3 runs to 17 residues. The trim removed 0 bases at V and 6 bases at J, leaving 10 bases unmatched. The CDR3 reads CASSLALAGGPLNEQFF. For the CDR3, the DNA is TGCGCCAGCAGCTTGGCCCTTGCGGGAGGGCCTCTCAATGAGCAGTTCTTC.

The chain uses TRBV9 and TRBJ2-7; 9 bases match TRBD1. The CDR3 sequence is 15 residues long. CDR1 SGDLS and CDR2 YYNGEE come from the germline V gene. The junction had 5 bases not matched to a gene; V was cut back by 1 base and J by 3 bases. The CDR3 protein is CASSVHWGQGYEQYF. CDR3 coding DNA: TGTGCCAGCAGCGTACATTGGGGACAGGGCTACGAGCAGTACTTC.

The chain combines TRBV10-3 with TRBJ2-3, with a possible D match to TRBD2 (5 bases). Trimming pared 10 bases from V and 4 bases from J, leaving 15 bases between. CDR3 length: 13 amino acids. Per the germline V gene, CDR1 is ENHRY and CDR2 is SYGVKD. The CDR3 reads CATKGPLADTQYF. In DNA, the CDR3 is TGTGCCACCAAGGGCCCACTAGCAGATACGCAGTATTTT.

This sequence joins TRBV30 and TRBJ2-7; weak D call: TRBD2 (6 bases). The V gene's germline CDR1 is GTSNPN and CDR2 SVGIG (reference sequence). The CDR3 covers 14 residues. Deletions cut 0 bases from V and 2 bases from J, with 11 bases between. CDR3 protein: CAWSVGPGAYEQYF. Here the CDR3 DNA reads TGTGCCTGGAGTGTAGGCCCGGGGGCCTACGAGCAGTACTTC. The full variable domain, its missing parts supplied by reference TRBV30 and TRBJ2-7, is SQTIHQWPATLVQPVGSPLSLECTVEGTSNPNLYWYRQAAGRGLQLLFYSVGIGQISSEVPQNLSASRPQDRQFILSSKKLLLSDSGFYLCAWSVGPGAYEQYFGPGTRLTVT.

V and J are TRBV27 and TRBJ2-5; D is possibly TRBD2 (5 bases). The CDR3 is made up of 14 amino acids. Between the trimmed V and J ends, which lost 0 bases and 5 bases, there was a span of 10 bases. Germline loops: CDR1 MNHEY, CDR2 SMNVEV (reference sequence). CDR3 protein: CASSLSIERETQYF. The CDR3 DNA follows: TGTGCCAGCAGTTTATCGATCGAGCGGGAGACCCAGTACTTC.

The chain uses TRBV7-3 and TRBJ2-7; D might be TRBD1 (6 bases). V lost 3 bases and J 1 base, leaving 10 bases between the germline ends. CDR1 SGHTA and CDR2 FQGTGA come from the germline V gene. This CDR3 is 14 amino acids long. CDR3 in DNA: TGTGCCAGCAGCTTGGGGGCCGGGTCCTACGAGCAGTACTTC. Protein: CASSLGAGSYEQYF.

Regarding this clone: Different DNA sequences within this sample yield the same CDR3. V usage is TRBV27 and J usage is TRBJ2-3; perhaps D is TRBD1 or TRBD2 (5 bases each). Trimming cost V 6 bases and J 0 bases, with 10 bases left between them. Germline V CDR1 and CDR2: MNHEY, SMNVEV (reference sequence). The CDR3 sequence is 14 residues long. This chain's CDR3 is CASSRGPSTDTQYF. CDR3 bases: TGTGCCAGCAGCCGGGGACCTAGCACAGATACGCAGTATTTT.

V and J are TRBV9 and TRBJ2-2, with a weak D call TRBD1 (6 bases). V lost 4 bases and J 6 bases, leaving 25 bases between the germline ends. CDR1 SGDLS and CDR2 YYNGEE come from the germline V gene. The CDR3 is 18 amino acids. The CDR3, as DNA: TGTGCCAGCAGCCTAACGTCCGGGACAACGGGGAGACCCGGGGAGCTGTTTTTT. Residues: CASSLTSGTTGRPGELFF.

The J gene is TRBJ2-1, the V gene TRBV7-9; D remains unclear. The CDR3 runs 15 residues. Germline CDR1 reads SEHNR; CDR2 reads FQNEAQ (reference sequence). The V end lost 3 bases, the J end lost 4 bases, and 13 bases lay between the germline ends. CDR3: CASSLSLSLYNEQFF. The CDR3 DNA is TGTGCCAGCAGCTTGTCCCTTTCCCTTTACAATGAGCAGTTCTTC.

This sequence joins TRBV5-1 and TRBJ2-1; D gene ambiguous. CDR1 and CDR2 from the germline V gene are SGHRS and YFSETQ. Deletions cut 0 bases from V and 6 bases from J, with 7 bases between. The CDR3 has 13 amino acids. The CDR3 nucleotides are TGCGCCAGCAGCTTGGCCTACAGCAATGAGCAGTTCTTC. Protein sequence: CASSLAYSNEQFF.

This chain connects TRBV5-1 to TRBJ2-3, with 8 bases identical to TRBD1. Germline CDR1 reads SGHRS; CDR2 reads YFSETQ. The CDR3 extends over 18 amino acids. Germline trimming cut 0 bases from V and 0 bases from J; bases unmatched to any gene: 9. In DNA form, the CDR3 reads TGCGCCAGCAGCTTGGTGCGGGAAGGGACAGGTAGCACAGATACGCAGTATTTT. Its protein is CASSLVREGTGSTDTQYF.

J is TRBJ2-7 and V is TRBV27; 7 bases map to TRBD2. The germline V gene has CDR1 MNHEY and CDR2 SMNVEV (reference sequence). Unmatched junction bases numbered 5, after V lost 3 bases and J lost 0 bases. The CDR3 consists of 15 residues. The CDR3 region has the DNA TGTGCCAGCAGTTTTGCGGGAGCCAGCTCCTACGAGCAGTACTTC. It translates to CASSFAGASSYEQYF.

The V gene is TRBV7-8, the J gene TRBJ2-1; 8 nucleotides align to TRBD2. The length of the CDR3 is 15 residues. After removal of 5 bases from V and 0 bases from J, the junction contained 3 bases not matched to a gene. Germline assignment: CDR1 SGHVS and CDR2 FQNEAQ. CDR3: CASSLSGSSYNEQFF. DNA for the CDR3: TGTGCCAGCAGCCTAAGCGGGAGCTCCTACAATGAGCAGTTCTTC.

The V and J genes are TRBV5-4 and TRBJ2-7; 7 nucleotides line up with TRBD2. The CDR3 spans 14 residues. V trimming: 3 bases; J trimming: 3 bases; junction bases outside the gene matches: 6. Germline assignment: CDR1 SGHNT and CDR2 YYREEE (reference sequence). CDR3 protein: CASSYNSGFYEQYF. The CDR3 region has the DNA TGTGCCAGCAGCTACAATAGCGGGTTCTACGAGCAGTACTTC.

The rearrangement uses TRBV5-8 and TRBJ2-7; D gene ambiguous. The germline V gene encodes CDR1 SGHTS and CDR2 YDEGEE. The CDR3 consists of 16 residues. V lost 0 bases and J lost 0, with 13 bases in between. CDR3 nucleotides: TGTGCCAGCAGCTTGGTAGGGCGCCTCGGCTCCTACGAGCAGTACTTC. Its translation: CASSLVGRLGSYEQYF.

The V gene is TRBV5-1, the J gene TRBJ2-7, with D possibly TRBD2 on 5 matching bases. The germline V and J ends were trimmed by 0 bases and 6 bases, with 16 bases remaining between them. This CDR3 is 15 amino acids long. In germline, CDR1 is SGHRS, CDR2 YFSETQ. CDR3 amino acids: CASSLAGLSMPEQYF. CDR3 nucleotide sequence: TGCGCCAGCAGCTTGGCTGGACTTTCCATGCCCGAGCAGTACTTC. The full variable domain, in which reference TRBV5-1 and TRBJ2-7 provide the parts outside the CDR3, is KAGVTQTPRYLIKTRGQQVTLSCSPISGHRSVSWYQQTPGQGLQFLFEYFSETQRNKGNFPGRFSGRQFSNSRSEMNVSTLELGDSALYLCASSLAGLSMPEQYFGPGTRLTVT.

This chain joins TRBV27 and TRBJ2-3; D gene unclear. CDR1 and CDR2 from the germline V gene are MNHEY and SMNVEV (reference sequence). There are 14 residues in the CDR3. V was clipped by 7 bases and J by 6 bases, with 17 bases between them. Here the CDR3 DNA reads TGTGCCAGCACTAACTATCAACAACGGGATACGCAGTATTTT. Amino acid sequence: CASTNYQQRDTQYF.

The V gene is TRBV9, the J gene TRBJ1-3, with D tentatively TRBD1 (5 bases). With 3 bases removed from V and 2 bases from J, the gap between germline ends came to 12 bases. The CDR3 extends over 15 amino acids. The germline V gene has CDR1 SGDLS and CDR2 YYNGEE. The CDR3 nucleotides are TGTGCCAGCAGCGAGAGGAGGGGCACTGGAAACACCATATATTTT. Translating it yields CASSERRGTGNTIYF.

The V gene is TRBV28, the J gene TRBJ1-5; no definite D call. The V end was cut by 6 bases, the J end by 8 bases, with 14 bases between. CDR3 length equals 13 residues. Germline CDR1 is MDHEN and CDR2 is SYDVKM. CDR3 coding DNA: TGTGCCAGCAGATTCGCAAGGGTTGAGCCCCAGCATTTT. Residues: CASRFARVEPQHF.